This T cell receptor (beta chain) is from a study of blood T cell repertoires in COVID-19. In the study overall: Italy, Spain and the United States were the sources of the convalescent and acute COVID-19 samples.

Some clones are missing from TCRdb's copy, which holds only in-frame ones; the method was immunoSEQ multiplex PCR. The profile shows roughly 420,000 clones, 88% of them singletons. Ages ranged from about 18 to 89 years, with residence in some 25 US areas. The germline CDR1 and CDR2 sequences are LNHDA and SQIVND (reference sequence). With 6 bases removed from V and 6 bases from J, the gap between germline ends came to 17 bases. This CDR3 has 14 residues. The sequence derives from a woman aged 30 to 39 with acute COVID-19. Sequences were obtained from PBMCs or T cells enriched from blood (not recorded which). The V and J genes are TRBV19 and TRBJ1-2; D remains ambiguous. DNA of the CDR3: TGTGCCAGTAGGGGAGGGAACCTCGCCCATGGCTACACCTTC. Encoded protein: CASRGGNLAHGYTF.